These T cell receptor beta chains were read from a single sample in a study of blood T cell repertoires in COVID-19. Data came from immunoSEQ multiplex PCR; TCRdb stores just in-frame clones and leaves some out. This sample has roughly 180,000 clones, with about four fifths found just once. Sequencing used peripheral blood. These receptors came from a woman aged 80 or over with active or convalescent COVID-19. Both conserved end residues are part of each CDR3. A D gene is named only where the DNA matches it firmly. Clone size, where shown, is once, few, many, or a class for clones that have expanded.

CASSTISPGNTQYF,TGTGCCAGCAGCACAATCTCCCCCGGGAATACGCAGTATTTT,NA,TRBJ2-3,TRBV7-9,14,NA
CASSLRTGGTEAFF,TGTGCCAGCAGCCTGAGGACAGGGGGCACTGAAGCTTTCTTT,TRBD1,TRBJ1-1,TRBV3-1/TRBV3-2,14,NA
CASSVQGSNQPQHF,TGTGCCAGCAGCGTACAGGGTAGCAATCAGCCCCAGCATTTT,NA,TRBJ1-5,TRBV9,14,NA
CASSLSRWETQYF,TGTGCCAGCAGTTTATCCCGGTGGGAGACCCAGTACTTC,NA,TRBJ2-5,TRBV27,13,NA
CSVEEETRARGYTF,TGCAGCGTTGAAGAAGAGACGCGGGCGAGAGGCTACACCTTC,NA,TRBJ1-2,TRBV29-1,14,NA
CASSSRLAGVNEQYF,TGTGCCAGCAGCTCACGTTTAGCGGGAGTAAACGAGCAGTACTTC,TRBD2,TRBJ2-7,TRBV3-1/TRBV3-2,15,NA
CSAIQSSGNTIYF,TGCAGCGCCATTCAGTCCTCTGGAAACACCATATATTTT,NA,TRBJ1-3,TRBV29-1,13,NA
CASSLQGSLYEQYF,TGCGCCAGCAGCTTACAGGGCAGTTTGTACGAGCAGTACTTC,NA,TRBJ2-7,TRBV5-1,14,NA
CASSLYYEQYF,TGTGCCAGCAGCTTGTACTACGAGCAGTACTTC,NA,TRBJ2-7,TRBV5-8,11,few
CASSLGRAAYNEQFF,TGTGCCAGCAGCTTAGGGAGGGCCGCCTACAATGAGCAGTTCTTC,NA,TRBJ2-1,TRBV7-2,15,NA
CASSVGRKDQPQHF,TGTGCCAGCAGTGTGGGCAGGAAAGATCAGCCCCAGCATTTT,NA,TRBJ1-5,TRBV2,14,NA
CASSRAGSEYEQYF,TGTGCCAGCAGCCGGGCGGGATCAGAATACGAGCAGTACTTC,NA,TRBJ2-7,TRBV25-1,14,once
CASSPQLGGRDHTEAFF,TGTGCCAGCTCACCCCAGCTGGGAGGCCGGGATCACACTGAAGCTTTCTTT,NA,TRBJ1-1,TRBV18,17,NA
CASSPLSDRGHDGYTF,TGTGCCAGCTCACCACTTTCGGACAGGGGGCACGATGGCTACACCTTC,TRBD1,TRBJ1-2,TRBV18,16,NA
CASSLELALAGDEQFF,TGTGCCAGCAGCTTGGAACTAGCACTAGCCGGCGATGAGCAGTTCTTC,NA,TRBJ2-1,TRBV5-4,16,NA
CASSSTWGSGTYEQYF,TGTGCCAGCAGTTCCACGTGGGGTAGCGGGACCTACGAGCAGTACTTC,TRBD2,TRBJ2-7,TRBV28,16,NA
CASSPLQGNTGELFF,TGTGCCAGCAGCCCCCTTCAGGGAAACACCGGGGAGCTGTTTTTT,NA,TRBJ2-2,TRBV7-6,15,NA
CASSLTRLGGMNTEAFF,TGTGCCAGTAGCCTGACCCGCCTAGGGGGAATGAACACTGAAGCTTTCTTT,NA,TRBJ1-1,TRBV19,17,NA
CASSLSLRNTEAFF,TGTGCCAGCAGTCTGAGTTTGAGGAACACTGAAGCTTTCTTT,NA,TRBJ1-1,TRBV9,14,NA
CATSSRGTGNEKLFF,TGTGCCACCTCTAGTCGGGGGACGGGCAATGAAAAACTGTTTTTT,NA,TRBJ1-4,TRBV10-3,15,NA
CAWSVNLAGGGFNEQFF,TGTGCCTGGAGTGTCAACTTAGCGGGAGGAGGCTTCAATGAGCAGTTCTTC,TRBD2,TRBJ2-1,TRBV30,17,NA
CASTRGRNTEAFF,TGTGCCAGCACCCGGGGGAGGAACACTGAAGCTTTCTTT,NA,TRBJ1-1,TRBV6-5,13,NA
CAWSVKGGSGYTF,TGTGCCTGGAGTGTAAAAGGGGGCAGTGGCTACACCTTC,TRBD1,TRBJ1-2,TRBV30,13,few
CASSRGQGADQPQHF,TGTGCCAGCAGTAGGGGACAGGGGGCGGACCAGCCCCAGCATTTT,TRBD1,TRBJ1-5,TRBV6-5,15,NA
CASSLSSGDSPLHF,TGTGCCAGCAGCTTAAGTAGCGGAGATTCACCCCTCCACTTT,NA,TRBJ1-6,TRBV7-3,14,once
CATSRLLAGGLDEQFF,TGTGCCACCAGCAGACTACTAGCGGGCGGATTGGATGAGCAGTTCTTC,TRBD2,TRBJ2-1,TRBV15,16,NA
CASSVGQGQINYGYTF,TGCGCCAGCAGCGTGGGACAAGGCCAAATTAACTATGGCTACACCTTC,NA,TRBJ1-2,TRBV5-1,16,NA
CASSQTLSPYEQYF,TGTGCCAGCAGCCAGACTCTCTCCCCCTACGAGCAGTACTTC,NA,TRBJ2-7,TRBV4-2,14,NA
CASRVNRGTEAFF,TGTGCCAGCAGGGTAAACAGGGGTACTGAAGCTTTCTTT,TRBD1,TRBJ1-1,TRBV6-4,13,NA
CASSRGGDTEAFF,TGTGCCAGTAGTAGGGGAGGTGACACTGAAGCTTTCTTT,NA,TRBJ1-1,TRBV19,13,NA
CASSPGTDSPLHF,TGTGCCAGCTCACCGGGCACAGATTCACCCCTCCACTTT,NA,TRBJ1-6,TRBV18,13,NA
CASSQGQGGAQGEQYF,TGTGCCAGCAGCCAAGGCCAGGGAGGGGCTCAGGGCGAGCAGTACTTC,TRBD2,TRBJ2-7,TRBV14,16,NA
CASSLSPGGSTGELFF,TGTGCCAGCAGCTTAAGTCCAGGGGGTAGCACCGGGGAGCTGTTTTTT,TRBD1,TRBJ2-2,TRBV7-3,16,NA
CASSGGGTGPYGYTF,TGTGCCAGCAGCGGGGGCGGGACAGGACCCTATGGCTACACCTTC,TRBD1,TRBJ1-2,TRBV5-4,15,NA
CASSPKRLYEQYF,TGTGCCAGCAGCCCCAAGAGATTATACGAGCAGTACTTC,NA,TRBJ2-7,TRBV7-4,13,NA
CASSQAISGDTEAFF,TGTGCCAGCAGCCAAGCGATCTCAGGGGACACTGAAGCTTTCTTT,NA,TRBJ1-1,TRBV7-9,15,NA
CASSPSSGGASEQFF,TGTGCCAGCAGCCCCTCTTCAGGGGGAGCGAGTGAGCAGTTCTTC,TRBD1,TRBJ2-1,TRBV28,15,NA
CASSAPGTGFVSGSYNEQFF,TGTGCCAGCAGCGCTCCCGGGACAGGGTTTGTTTCTGGGTCCTACAATGAGCAGTTCTTC,TRBD1,TRBJ2-1,TRBV9,20,NA
CASSFGGKNTEAFF,TGTGCCAGCAGCTTTGGGGGGAAGAACACTGAAGCTTTCTTT,NA,TRBJ1-1,TRBV5-6,14,NA
CASSFQREVYEQFF,TGTGCCAGCAGTTTCCAGCGGGAGGTCTATGAGCAGTTCTTC,TRBD2,TRBJ2-1,TRBV28,14,NA